These T cell receptor beta chains were read from a single sample in a study of shared clonotypes between healthy human individuals. Clones were read by immunoSEQ multiplex PCR, and TCRdb kept only the in-frame ones, dropping some. The sample lists some 2.1 million clones, 85% to 95% occurring once. The specimen sequenced was naive CD4+ T cells sorted from blood. All receptors derive from a man aged 18 to 35 in good health. Both conserved end residues are trimmed from each CDR3.

V gene	J gene	CDR3 protein
TRBV7-2	TRBJ2-7	ASSLAGLGTGQY
TRBV6-5	TRBJ1-1	ASTENTGPNTEAF
TRBV5-1	TRBJ2-7	ASGPGLAVDEQY
TRBV9	TRBJ2-7	ASSVGPGGSYEQY
TRBV11-2	TRBJ1-6	ASSLGDGTAYSPLH
TRBV2	TRBJ2-3	ASSGPAPRTDTQY
TRBV10-3	TRBJ1-3	AITPGQGGNTIY
TRBV19	TRBJ1-6	ASSIARNNSPLH
TRBV6-5	TRBJ2-2	ASRLQGEVTGELF
TRBV30	TRBJ1-3	AWSLGTAGNTIY
TRBV2	TRBJ1-2	ASSEEGAGGYT
TRBV25-1	TRBJ2-3	ASSWGKGVVDTQY
TRBV5-1	TRBJ2-3	ASTSWGTSGSTDTQY
TRBV29-1	TRBJ2-7	SVGTNYEQY
TRBV9	TRBJ1-6	ASSVVSQGGSPLH
TRBV11-1	TRBJ2-1	ASSLSGGDNEQF
TRBV2	TRBJ2-1	ASSQLAGGENEQF
TRBV11-2	TRBJ2-5	ASSLEGGRWGETQY
TRBV11-2	TRBJ2-7	ASSNWDQSSYEQY
TRBV6-6	TRBJ2-7	ASRTVTSYEQY
TRBV2	TRBJ1-4	ASRADRYNEKLF
TRBV2	TRBJ2-7	ASSETLQGSPYEQY
TRBV5-1	TRBJ2-3	ASSLESDTQY
TRBV7-2	TRBJ2-3	ASQKGTDTQY
TRBV6-5	TRBJ2-5	ASRPDRGWEETQY
TRBV7-3	TRBJ1-3	ASSPRTDSGNTIY
TRBV4-2	TRBJ1-5	ASSQVQGFSNQPQH
TRBV5-1	TRBJ2-7	ASSSGEISSYEQY
TRBV10-3	TRBJ2-5	AIRTSGGGLETQY
TRBV7-9	TRBJ2-2	ASRSRAGVNTGELF
TRBV10-1	TRBJ2-6	ASSRTTIDWGANVLT
TRBV6-5	TRBJ1-3	ASSTTGLGNTIY